The present T cell receptor beta chain was sequenced within a study of identical twins. TCRdb redid the calling of the 5' RACE reads with MiXCR, one entry per CDR3 protein. The profile shows 400,000 to 550,000 distinct CDR3 sequences, 14% of them singletons. This clonotype was counted between two and nine times. This CDR3 region has 11 residues. The V end was cut by 6 bases, the J end by 1 base, with 3 bases between. Germline V gene data show CDR1 as LNHDA and CDR2 as SQIVND (reference sequence). This sample was shared with a second study, whose subject was yellow fever vaccine responses in identical twins.

The V and J genes are TRBV19 and TRBJ2-5; unclear D gene. The clonotype originates from a woman aged 18-35 years in good health. Sequencing input: CD4+ T cells sorted from blood. The CDR3 DNA sequence: TGTGCCAGTAGAATCCAAGAGACCCAGTACTTC. Its protein product is CASRIQETQYF.